One and the same sample provided the 10 T cell receptor beta chains below, sequenced in a study of blood T cell repertoires in COVID-19. The repertoire was sequenced with immunoSEQ multiplex PCR; TCRdb's copy has only in-frame clones and lacks some. Seen here are hundreds of thousands of clones, 86% observed once, and the top ten hold around 1.4%. The sample consisted of peripheral blood. The receptors here all came from a young woman with active or convalescent COVID-19.

This rearrangement joins TRBV29-1 to TRBJ1-4; the match to TRBD1 covers 7 bases. The ends lost 0 bases at V and 3 bases at J; junction bases unmatched: 4. Looked up from germline, CDR1 is SQVTM and CDR2 is ANQGSEA. The CDR3 is 15 amino acids. In DNA, the CDR3 is TGCAGCGTTGAAGATTTTCAGGGGGCTAATGAAAAACTGTTTTTT. It translates to CSVEDFQGANEKLFF.

The rearrangement joins TRBV4-1 to TRBJ1-2; TRBD1 aligns across 7 bases. This CDR3 has 15 amino acids. Germline CDR1 MGHRA, CDR2 YSYEKL. V lost 3 bases to trimming and J lost 2 bases; unmatched junction nucleotides: 6. The CDR3 DNA is TGCGCCAGCAGCCAGGTGGCACAGGGGAACTATGGCTACACCTTC. Its translation is CASSQVAQGNYGYTF.

The chain recombines TRBV27 with TRBJ2-5, with 10 positions matching TRBD1. Germline V gene data show CDR1 as MNHEY and CDR2 as SMNVEV (reference sequence). The CDR3 consists of 15 residues. The junction had 4 bases not matched to a gene; V was cut back by 6 bases and J by 0 bases. The CDR3 sequence: CASRTGTGDQETQYF. The CDR3 DNA follows: TGTGCCAGCAGGACCGGGACAGGGGACCAAGAGACCCAGTACTTC.

This clone was seen a single time. The rearrangement uses TRBV9 and TRBJ1-2; unclear D gene. The CDR3 has 12 amino acids. From germline, CDR1 is SGDLS and CDR2 YYNGEE. V shed 4 bases and J shed 7 bases, with 11 bases lying between them. The CDR3 DNA reads as TGTGCCAGCAGCCGGGAGCAGAGTGGCTACACCTTC. Encoded protein: CASSREQSGYTF.

Concerning this clone itself: Mismatch with germline at one junction end may stem from a read error. The sample holds other DNA sequences that translate to the same CDR3. The V and J genes are TRBV29-1 and TRBJ2-7; D possibly corresponds to TRBD2 (5 bases). This CDR3 has 13 amino acids. The germline V gene encodes CDR1 SQVTM and CDR2 ANQGSEA. CDR3 sequence (DNA): TGTAGCGTTGATGAGGGTATCGGGTACGAGCAGTACTTC. It is translated as CSVDEGIGYEQYF.

In this sample, this clone turned up once. V is TRBV25-1 and J is TRBJ2-7; no firm D call. CDR1 and CDR2 from the germline V gene are MGHDK and SYGVNS. The CDR3 is made up of 13 amino acids. V was shortened by 2 bases and J by 2 bases, with 7 bases between the two germline ends. The CDR3 reads CASSEQNTYEQYF. The DNA of the CDR3 is TGTGCCAGCAGTGAACAGAACACCTACGAGCAGTACTTC.

CDR3 nucleotide sequence: TGTGCCAGCAGCTTAAGCGCCTCTGGAAACACCATATATTTT. This encodes CASSLSASGNTIYF. The chain joins TRBV11-2 to TRBJ1-3; D not resolved. With 2 bases removed from V and 0 bases from J, the gap between germline ends came to 5 bases. The CDR3 sequence is 14 residues long. Germline lookup yields CDR1 SGHAT and CDR2 FQNNGV.

The chain combines TRBV7-8 with TRBJ2-3; 11 nucleotides align to TRBD2. Germline V lookup: CDR1 SGHVS, CDR2 FQNEAQ. The V gene end was trimmed by 5 bases and the J gene end by 5 bases; junction bases not matched to a gene: 6. The CDR3 has 15 amino acids. The CDR3 reads CASSPTSGAGDTQYF. CDR3 in DNA: TGTGCCAGCAGCCCGACTAGCGGGGCGGGAGATACGCAGTATTTT. Drawing the rest from reference TRBV7-8 and TRBJ2-3, the complete variable domain is GAGVSQSPRYKVAKRGQDVALRCDPISGHVSLFWYQQALGQGPEFLTYFQNEAQLDKSGLPSDRFFAERPEGSVSTLKIQRTQQEDSAVYLCASSPTSGAGDTQYFGPGTRLTVL.

The gene calls are TRBV19 and TRBJ1-5; TRBD1 might be the D (5 bases). The CDR3 has 14 amino acids. Germline CDR1 LNHDA, CDR2 SQIVND (reference sequence). V was trimmed by 5 bases and J by 0 bases, leaving 8 bases between them. The CDR3 region has the DNA TGTGCCAGTAGTCCACAGGTTAGCAATCAGCCCCAGCATTTT. Protein product: CASSPQVSNQPQHF.

V and J are TRBV6-1 and TRBJ2-7; D possibly corresponds to TRBD2 (6 bases). Germline V gene sequence: CDR1 MNHNS, CDR2 SASEGT. The CDR3 extends over 14 amino acids. Trimming pared 3 bases from V and 2 bases from J, leaving 11 bases between. CDR3 coding DNA: TGTGCCAGCAGTGAGAACGGGGGACCCTACGAGCAGTACTTC. Its translation is CASSENGGPYEQYF.